Presented here are 21 T cell receptor beta chains from one specimen sequenced in a study of T cell responses to AZD1222 COVID-19 vaccine (dated by TCRdb to about 2021). What the time point label conveys for this sample: baseline before first vaccination. The method was the immunoSEQ multiplex PCR assay. Entries here come from immuneACCESS through TCRdb and include only in-frame sequences with V and J called. Some clones fail to appear in such tables; in the studies checked, an unresolved V gene covers under half of the shortfall, and the cause of the remainder is unknown. A total of roughly 80,000 clones appear in this sample, just over 90% of them only once. Jointly, the top ten make up around 5% of the sample. Sequences were derived from peripheral blood, sampled on day 0 of AZD1222 vaccination. Source of these receptors: an adult in good health.

The table lists this clone with a count of one. The rearrangement uses TRBV27 and TRBJ1-6; D gene ambiguous. The CDR3 spans 19 residues. V lost 2 bases and J 0 bases, leaving 17 bases between the germline ends. Germline CDR1 reads MNHEY; CDR2 reads SMNVEV (reference sequence). The DNA of the CDR3 is TGTGCCAGCAGTTTAGTTTTCTACAGAGCGAGCTCCTATAATTCACCCCTCCACTTT. Translated, it gives CASSLVFYRASSYNSPLHF.

The rearrangement joins TRBV9 to TRBJ2-3, with 9 bases identical to TRBD1. The germline CDR1 and CDR2 sequences are SGDLS and YYNGEE. The CDR3 is 16 residues long. The V segment lost 4 bases and the J segment 6 bases; nucleotides outside the gene matches: 12. The CDR3 loop reads CASSNKQPDRGDTQYF. Written as DNA, the CDR3 is TGTGCCAGCAGCAATAAACAACCGGACAGGGGCGATACGCAGTATTTT.

This rearrangement joins TRBV15 to TRBJ2-7, with D hard to call. V lost 0 bases, J lost 6 bases, and 9 bases lay in between. The CDR3 is 13 residues long. CDR1 and CDR2 (germline): LNHNV, YYDKDF (reference sequence). The CDR3 here is CATSRDRAGEQYF. CDR3 DNA sequence: TGTGCCACCAGCAGAGATAGGGCAGGCGAGCAGTACTTC.

J is TRBJ1-1 and V is TRBV5-1; no definite D call. The V gene lost 5 bases and the J gene lost 1 base, with 15 bases spanning the gap. Germline V gene data show CDR1 as SGHRS and CDR2 as YFSETQ. CDR3 length: 15 residues. CDR3 nucleotide sequence: TGCGCCAGCAGTTTGTATCGCCCCTCGAACACTGAAGCTTTCTTT. It specifies CASSLYRPSNTEAFF.

J is TRBJ2-1 and V is TRBV7-3, with 13 bases identical to TRBD2. J lost 5 bases, V lost 5 bases, and 3 bases had no gene match. The germline V gene encodes CDR1 SGHTA and CDR2 FQGTGA. There are 15 residues in the CDR3. The chain's CDR3 is CASSPGLAGNNEQFF. Here the CDR3 DNA reads TGTGCCAGCAGCCCGGGACTAGCGGGGAACAATGAGCAGTTCTTC.

This clone has only one observation. The chain has TRBV7-2 and TRBJ1-1; 7 bases line up with TRBD1. The V gene's germline CDR1 is SGHTA and CDR2 FQGNSA. The V gene end was trimmed by 5 bases and the J gene end by 8 bases; junction bases not matched to a gene: 5. This CDR3 contains 12 residues. The CDR3 loop is CASSDRDREAFF. CDR3 nucleotide sequence: TGTGCCAGCAGCGACAGGGATCGCGAAGCTTTCTTT.

V gene TRBV18 combines with J gene TRBJ2-1; D call uncertain. The CDR3 contains 13 residues. From germline, CDR1 is KGHSH and CDR2 LQKENI. Trimming cost V 2 bases and J 4 bases, with 6 bases left between them. The CDR3 spells CASSPMEYNEQFF. The DNA for the CDR3 is TGTGCCAGCTCACCAATGGAATACAATGAGCAGTTCTTC. The variable domain in full, completed from reference TRBV18 and TRBJ2-1, reads NAGVMQNPRHLVRRRGQEARLRCSPMKGHSHVYWYRQLPEEGLKFMVYLQKENIIDESGMPKERFSAEFPKEGPSILRIQQVVRGDSAAYFCASSPMEYNEQFFGPGTRLTVL.

V is TRBV28 and J is TRBJ2-7, with D perhaps TRBD2 (6 bases). CDR3 length equals 11 residues. CDR1 and CDR2 (germline): MDHEN, SYDVKM. V shed 6 bases and J shed 9 bases, with 12 bases lying between them. CDR3 DNA: TGTGCCAGCAGCCATCGGGGGTCGCAGTACTTC. It yields the protein CASSHRGSQYF.

The rearrangement uses TRBV15 and TRBJ2-2; 10 bases map to TRBD2. V gave up 4 bases and J gave up 7 bases; unmatched junction bases: 6. CDR3 length equals 15 residues. Germline V gives CDR1 LNHNV, CDR2 YYDKDF (reference sequence). The CDR3, as DNA: TGTGCCACCAGCAAAGGTCTAGCGGGAGTCGGGGAGCTGTTTTTT. This encodes CATSKGLAGVGELFF.

This clone was seen a few times. The chain combines TRBV6-5 with TRBJ1-5; D unclear. Germline V lookup: CDR1 MNHEY, CDR2 SVGAGI. This CDR3 contains 15 residues. V lost 6 bases and J lost 4, with 16 bases in between. This CDR3 reads CASRYRVGLNQPQHF. The CDR3 region has the DNA TGTGCCAGCAGGTACCGGGTTGGTCTTAATCAGCCCCAGCATTTT.

This chain's CDR3 is CASSLGWGGELFF. The CDR3, as DNA: TGTGCCAGCAGCTTGGGGTGGGGCGGGGAGCTGTTTTTT. This chain uses TRBV5-4 with TRBJ2-2; D gene unclear. The germline V and J ends were trimmed by 0 bases and 7 bases, with 7 bases remaining between them. The CDR3 length is 13 residues. Per the germline V gene, CDR1 is SGHNT and CDR2 is YYREEE (reference sequence).

The chain uses TRBV29-1 and TRBJ1-2, with a tentative D call TRBD1 (5 bases). CDR1 is SQVTM and CDR2 is ANQGSEA in the germline V gene. With 3 bases removed from V and 8 bases from J, the gap between germline ends came to 22 bases. This CDR3 comprises 15 residues. This CDR3 is CSVEPRAGSTWGYTF. In nucleotides, the CDR3 is TGCAGCGTTGAGCCCAGGGCGGGATCTACTTGGGGCTACACCTTC.

This clone was seen once. The chain employs TRBV4-3 and TRBJ2-1; a possible D gene is TRBD1 (7 bases). The germline CDR1 and CDR2 sequences are LGHNA and YSLEER. The V end was cut by 2 bases, the J end by 0 bases, with 11 bases between. This CDR3 spans 16 amino acids. Here the CDR3 reads CASSQQGGSSYNEQFF. The CDR3 DNA follows: TGCGCCAGCAGCCAACAGGGGGGCAGCTCCTACAATGAGCAGTTCTTC.

The chain has TRBV28 and TRBJ2-5; 8 bases agree with TRBD1. The CDR3 spans 16 residues. After removal of 7 bases from V and 4 bases from J, the junction contained 14 bases not matched to a gene. CDR1 is MDHEN, CDR2 SYDVKM, per germline. CDR3 bases: TGTGCCAGCACCCCTTCCCTAGGACAGGGCCCAGAGACCCAGTACTTC. Translating gives CASTPSLGQGPETQYF.

This clone is a singleton in its sample. This chain joins TRBV28 and TRBJ2-7, with 7 bases identical to TRBD1. The CDR3 is 16 amino acids. J lost 4 bases, V lost 5 bases, and 14 bases had no gene match. Looked up from germline, CDR1 is MDHEN and CDR2 is SYDVKM. CDR3 amino acids: CASSPDRAFSKYEQYF. For the CDR3, the DNA is TGTGCCAGCAGTCCCGACAGGGCTTTTTCGAAGTACGAGCAGTACTTC. Full variable domain (remainder filled in from reference TRBV28 and TRBJ2-7): DVKVTQSSRYLVKRTGEKVFLECVQDMDHENMFWYRQDPGLGLRLIYFSYDVKMKEKGDIPEGYSVSREKKERFSLILESASTNQTSMYLCASSPDRAFSKYEQYFGPGTRLTVT.

The rearrangement uses TRBV6-1 and TRBJ1-5, with 8 nucleotides matching TRBD1. The CDR3 consists of 16 residues. CDR1 is MNHNS, CDR2 SASEGT, per germline. V was clipped by 6 bases and J by 4 bases; unmatched bases: 11. The CDR3 region is CASRESGTGRNQPQHF. DNA of the CDR3: TGTGCCAGCAGAGAATCCGGGACAGGAAGGAATCAGCCCCAGCATTTT.

This rearrangement joins TRBV5-1 to TRBJ2-7, with 9 bases matching TRBD1. V was pared by 0 bases and J by 0 bases, with 4 bases of the junction left unmatched. In germline, CDR1 is SGHRS, CDR2 YFSETQ. This CDR3 has 16 residues. This CDR3 reads CASSLAPGQGSYEQYF. In nucleotides, the CDR3 is TGCGCCAGCAGCTTGGCCCCGGGACAGGGCTCCTACGAGCAGTACTTC.

The CDR3 reads CASSQTILAGASEQYF. CDR3 in DNA: TGTGCCAGCAGCCAAACGATACTAGCGGGGGCCTCCGAGCAGTACTTC. This chain joins TRBV5-8 and TRBJ2-7, with 11 nucleotides matching TRBD2. V gave up 4 bases and J gave up 6 bases; unmatched junction bases: 12. This CDR3 is 16 amino acids long. CDR1 is SGHTS, CDR2 YDEGEE, per germline.

The chain couples TRBV28 to TRBJ2-1; 9 bases fit TRBD1. The CDR3 runs to 14 residues. The germline gives CDR1 MDHEN, CDR2 SYDVKM. After removal of 5 bases from V and 5 bases from J, the junction contained 4 bases not matched to a gene. CDR3 residues: CASSLGQGNNEQFF. In DNA form, the CDR3 reads TGTGCCAGCAGTCTGGGACAGGGTAACAATGAGCAGTTCTTC.

This clone turned up a few times. The chain recombines TRBV7-2 with TRBJ1-4; 11 nucleotides line up with TRBD1. Unmatched junction bases numbered 9, after V lost 5 bases and J lost 7 bases. Germline lookup yields CDR1 SGHTA and CDR2 FQGNSA. The CDR3 sequence is 16 residues long. The CDR3 nucleotides read TGTGCCAGCAGCGCCTCCGGGACAGGGGGAGGTGAAAAACTGTTTTTT. It specifies CASSASGTGGGEKLFF.

The chain uses TRBV27 and TRBJ1-5; TRBD1 is a possible D gene (5 bases). This CDR3 comprises 15 residues. V was pared by 6 bases and J by 0 bases, with 12 bases between. Germline V gives CDR1 MNHEY, CDR2 SMNVEV (reference sequence). CDR3 residues: CASSWGDPSNQPQHF. For the CDR3, the DNA is TGTGCCAGCAGCTGGGGGGACCCTAGCAATCAGCCCCAGCATTTT.